One T cell receptor beta chain is described in this entry. A read error may explain this, as a much larger clone is one base away. TCRdb's table, derived via immunoSEQ multiplex PCR, lists solely in-frame clones and lacks some. The sample consists of 200,000 to 250,000 clones, around 85% of them appearing once. This record comes from a study of blood T cell repertoires in COVID-19. As for the study in general: Collection of acute and convalescent COVID-19 samples took place in the United States, Italy and Spain.

Germline V gene lookup returns CDR1 MDHEN and CDR2 SYDVKM. The CDR3 totals 13 residues. The V segment lost 5 bases and the J segment 5 bases; nucleotides outside the gene matches: 5. Sequences were obtained from PBMCs or T cells enriched from blood (not recorded which). The receptor was isolated from a woman aged 35 to 49 with acute COVID-19. The rearrangement links TRBV28 to TRBJ1-2; 7 bases agree with TRBD1. The CDR3 DNA reads as TGTGCCAGCAGTCCCGGGACAGATTATGGCTACACCTTC. The encoded protein is CASSPGTDYGYTF.